This is a list of T cell receptor beta chains from one sample in a study of blood T cell repertoires in COVID-19. TCRdb keeps only in-frame clones here, not all; method: immunoSEQ multiplex PCR. The sample contains 150,000 to 200,000 clones, approximately 87% of which appear only once. Material for sequencing was peripheral blood. These receptors came from a woman in her sixties with COVID-19, enrolled during active disease. Each CDR3 is given without its conserved first and last residue.

>TRBJ1-1|15|TRBV11-2
ASSRRLPARGNTEAF
>TRBJ1-5|11|TRBV19
ASSIQNNQPQH
>TRBJ1-1|13|TRBV30
AWRVFGGANTEAF
>TRBJ2-7|12|TRBV27
ASSSLAGSSEQY
>TRBJ1-3|13|TRBV30
AWSVQISSGNTIY
>TRBJ2-7|12|TRBV11-3
ASTTRTVAYEQY
>TRBJ1-5|13|TRBV11-3
ASSYGQFSNQPQH
>TRBJ1-4|12|TRBV5-6
ASSPKGLGEKLF
>TRBJ2-3|13|TRBV4-3
ASSHTSGHTDTQY
>TRBJ2-7|14|TRBV7-2
ASSSKDRWISYEQY
>TRBJ2-1|14|TRBV6-5
ASSYSGLAVHNEQF
>TRBJ2-7|13|TRBV6-2/TRBV6-3
ASSKPSGSSYEQY
>TRBJ1-2|13|TRBV6-1
ASSVAADGGGGYT
>TRBJ2-5|12|TRBV7-2
ASSRGLASETQY
>TRBJ2-7|12|TRBV19
ASSRTSEAYEQY
>TRBJ2-1|15|TRBV7-9
ASSSTRLAGGLNEQF
>TRBJ1-4|13|TRBV4-2
ASSQVGSGGEKLF
>TRBJ2-3|16|TRBV4-3
ASSQERMGLAGEDTQY
>TRBJ2-1|10|TRBV10-2
ASSEMRDEQF
>TRBJ1-4|13|TRBV7-9
ASSATGATNEKLF
>TRBJ2-7|9|TRBV10-3
ATQSLYEQY
>TRBJ2-1|12|TRBV5-1
ASSLEPQNNEQF
>TRBJ1-1|13|TRBV9
ASSARTGGNTEAF
>TRBJ2-6|15|TRBV6-2/TRBV6-3
ASSYSSLTGKANVLT
>TRBJ2-7|15|TRBV19
ASSDRSGTSGKYEQY